These T cell receptor beta chains were read from a single sample in a study of blood T cell repertoires in COVID-19. TCRdb's table, derived via immunoSEQ multiplex PCR, lists solely in-frame clones and lacks some. The data show around 220,000 clones, approximately 86% seen once. The sequenced sample consisted of PBMCs or T cells enriched from blood (not recorded which). The receptors stem from a woman in her 30s with acute COVID-19. Each CDR3 is given with its conserved first and last residue. A clone size is listed for some rows: how often the clone was seen (once, few, many), or a class if it is expanded.

clone_size: .
j_call: TRBJ1-2
v_call: TRBV9
cdr3_length: 14
cdr3_aa: CASSVDQGTYGYTF

clone_size: once
j_call: TRBJ1-1
v_call: TRBV25-1
cdr3_length: 16
cdr3_aa: CASSEAGGALNTEAFF

clone_size: once
j_call: TRBJ2-1
v_call: TRBV27
cdr3_length: 18
cdr3_aa: CASSLAPGVAGGSGEQFF

clone_size: .
j_call: TRBJ1-1
v_call: TRBV7-3
cdr3_length: 16
cdr3_aa: CASSLKGQLVNTEAFF

clone_size: many
j_call: TRBJ2-2
v_call: TRBV19
cdr3_length: 16
cdr3_aa: CASSWGGVANTGELFF

clone_size: once
j_call: TRBJ1-6
v_call: TRBV30
cdr3_length: 14
cdr3_aa: CAWSVLDRNSPLHF

clone_size: .
j_call: TRBJ2-2
v_call: TRBV19
cdr3_length: 14
cdr3_aa: CASRRSRNTGELFF

clone_size: .
j_call: TRBJ1-2
v_call: TRBV9
cdr3_length: 13
cdr3_aa: CASSVLAGYGYTF

clone_size: .
j_call: TRBJ2-2
v_call: TRBV5-1
cdr3_length: 15
cdr3_aa: CASSIDRGMGGELFF

clone_size: .
j_call: TRBJ1-5
v_call: TRBV24-1
cdr3_length: 15
cdr3_aa: CATSDFRRVSQPQHF

clone_size: once
j_call: TRBJ2-2
v_call: TRBV4-3
cdr3_length: 16
cdr3_aa: CASSNHQRPNTGELFF

clone_size: once
j_call: TRBJ2-2
v_call: TRBV5-4
cdr3_length: 16
cdr3_aa: CASTYSVGSGSGELFF

clone_size: .
j_call: TRBJ1-1
v_call: TRBV2
cdr3_length: 15
cdr3_aa: CASSVGGLMNTEAFF

clone_size: few
j_call: TRBJ1-6
v_call: TRBV2
cdr3_length: 13
cdr3_aa: CASKQEHNSPLHF

clone_size: once
j_call: TRBJ1-4
v_call: TRBV2
cdr3_length: 13
cdr3_aa: CATLPTGLGKLFF

clone_size: .
j_call: TRBJ2-1
v_call: TRBV19
cdr3_length: 14
cdr3_aa: CASSGTVGDNEQFF

clone_size: .
j_call: TRBJ1-4
v_call: TRBV28
cdr3_length: 18
cdr3_aa: CASSQGPFGGGIYEKLFF

clone_size: .
j_call: TRBJ1-5
v_call: TRBV28
cdr3_length: 14
cdr3_aa: CASSLLGGNQPQHF

clone_size: .
j_call: TRBJ2-3
v_call: TRBV3-1/TRBV3-2
cdr3_length: 14
cdr3_aa: CASSQTGGADTQYF

clone_size: .
j_call: TRBJ2-2
v_call: TRBV10-3
cdr3_length: 15
cdr3_aa: CAISVVAGMTGELFF

clone_size: many
j_call: TRBJ2-7
v_call: TRBV11-2
cdr3_length: 14
cdr3_aa: CASSPGTGTYEQYF

clone_size: .
j_call: TRBJ2-1
v_call: TRBV5-1
cdr3_length: 14
cdr3_aa: CASSPGTVSNEQFF

clone_size: .
j_call: TRBJ2-1
v_call: TRBV29-1
cdr3_length: 19
cdr3_aa: CSAYGLAGVDLSSYNEQFF

clone_size: .
j_call: TRBJ2-3
v_call: TRBV6-5
cdr3_length: 15
cdr3_aa: CASSPTGLSTDTQYF

clone_size: .
j_call: TRBJ2-7
v_call: TRBV7-3
cdr3_length: 14
cdr3_aa: CASSPGTSPYEQYF

clone_size: .
j_call: TRBJ2-7
v_call: TRBV6-5
cdr3_length: 15
cdr3_aa: CASSKTGLSTYEQYF